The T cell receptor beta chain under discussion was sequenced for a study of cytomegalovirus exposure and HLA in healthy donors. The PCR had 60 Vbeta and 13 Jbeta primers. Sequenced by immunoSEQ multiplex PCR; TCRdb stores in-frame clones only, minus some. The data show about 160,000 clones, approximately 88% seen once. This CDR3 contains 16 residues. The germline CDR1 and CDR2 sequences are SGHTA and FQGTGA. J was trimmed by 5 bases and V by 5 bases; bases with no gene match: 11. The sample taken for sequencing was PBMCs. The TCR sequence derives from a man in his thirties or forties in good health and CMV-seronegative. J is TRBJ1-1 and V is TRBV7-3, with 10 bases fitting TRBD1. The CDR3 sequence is CASSPRQGAFQTEAFF. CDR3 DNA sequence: TGTGCCAGCAGCCCAAGACAGGGGGCCTTTCAAACTGAAGCTTTCTTT.